This TCR beta chain was found in a study of OX40 agonist ivuxolimab in advanced cancers. About the study: At 0.01 to 10 mg/kg, ivuxolimab was administered intravenously to patients every 2 weeks.

CDR1 and CDR2 from the germline V gene are MNHEY and SMNVEV (reference sequence). V trimming: 3 bases; J trimming: 10 bases; junction bases outside the gene matches: 4. The CDR3 loop spans 13 amino acids. TCRdb's copy holds only in-frame clones and misses some; the assay was immunoSEQ multiplex PCR. The data contain roughly 19,000 clones, 80% to 85% of them singletons. The specimen comprised CD4+ or CD8+ T cells sorted from blood, sampled in a trial of the OX40 agonist ivuxolimab. V and J are TRBV27 and TRBJ1-1, with 11 positions matching TRBD1. The TCR was taken from an adult with an advanced solid tumor such as melanoma, head and neck, liver or kidney cancer. The CDR3 DNA reads TGTGCCAGCAGTTTCGCCGGGACAGGGGGAGCTTTCTTT. Protein product: CASSFAGTGGAFF.